The present T cell receptor beta chain was sequenced within a study of Graves' ophthalmopathy and Graves' hyperthyroidism. This clonotype has just a few counts. The antigen remains undetermined. This CDR3 spans 13 amino acids. V lost 6 bases, J lost 7 bases, and 7 bases stayed unmatched. Study results and limitations: From stable hyperthyroidism, ophthalmopathy was separated by a 13-signature model with 85% to 90% sensitivity and roughly 84% specificity.

Transcripts of RNA were the source for amplifying TCR beta CDR3 regions. Investigators did first-round RT-PCR with HTBI primers, then second-round multiplex PCR. TCRdb passed the multiplex PCR reads through MiXCR, listing each CDR3 protein once. The sample yields 580,000 or so distinct CDR3 sequences, under 45% seen once. This clonotype was sampled from an adult man with Graves' hyperthyroidism. Specimen: peripheral blood or thyroid tissue (not recorded which). The V gene is TRBV12-3 or TRBV12-4, the J gene TRBJ1-2, with TRBD1 matching over 8 bases. Written as DNA, the CDR3 is TGTGCCAGCAGACTAGACAGGGGTAGTGGCTACACCTTC. Translated, it gives CASRLDRGSGYTF.